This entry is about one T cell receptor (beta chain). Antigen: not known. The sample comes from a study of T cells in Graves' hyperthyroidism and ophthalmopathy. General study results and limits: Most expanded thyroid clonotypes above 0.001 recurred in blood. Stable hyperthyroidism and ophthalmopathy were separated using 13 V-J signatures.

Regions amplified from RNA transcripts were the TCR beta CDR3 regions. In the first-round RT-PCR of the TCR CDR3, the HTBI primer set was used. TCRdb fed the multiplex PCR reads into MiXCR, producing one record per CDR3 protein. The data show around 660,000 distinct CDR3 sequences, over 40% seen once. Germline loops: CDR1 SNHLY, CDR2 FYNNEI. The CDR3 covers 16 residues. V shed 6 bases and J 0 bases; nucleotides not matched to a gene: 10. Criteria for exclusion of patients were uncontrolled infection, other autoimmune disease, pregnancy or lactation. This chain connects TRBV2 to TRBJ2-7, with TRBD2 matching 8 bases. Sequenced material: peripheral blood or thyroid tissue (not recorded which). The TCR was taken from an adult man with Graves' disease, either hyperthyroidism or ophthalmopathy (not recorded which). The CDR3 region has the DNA TGTGCCAGCAGCTTCATTGGGACTAGGGCCTCCTACGAGCAGTACTTC. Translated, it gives CASSFIGTRASYEQYF. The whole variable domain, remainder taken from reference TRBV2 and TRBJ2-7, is EPEVTQTPSHQVTQMGQEVILRCVPISNHLYFYWYRQILGQKVEFLVSFYNNEISEKSEIFDDQFSVERPDGSNFTLKIRSTKLEDSAMYFCASSFIGTRASYEQYFGPGTRLTVT.